The TCR beta chain under discussion was sequenced for a study of sequential checkpoint blockade in melanoma. Noted treatment: randomized to nivolumab then ipilimumab (arm A) or the reverse (arm B). This clone was picked up a small number of times. Antigen specificity is unknown. Study-wide results and limits: Response in arm A was associated with pretreatment TIL clonality.

Using immunoSEQ multiplex PCR, the repertoire was profiled, and TCRdb retains in-frame clones only, with some absent. Among tens of thousands of clones, over 30% were seen once, and the ten largest hold about 1.6%. The V and J ends lost 5 bases and 2 bases, in that order; junction bases with no gene match: 15. The CDR3 consists of 20 residues. The V call is TRBV6-7, the J call TRBJ2-2; the match to TRBD2 covers 12 bases. TRBV6-7 is marked as an open reading frame, function uncertain. This sample comprised tumor tissue (inferred from file names), obtained from a patient given nivolumab and ipilimumab in sequence. This receptor was obtained from a human donor with melanoma. The CDR3 DNA reads TGTGCCAGCAGTCCGTTAGGGACTAGCGGGCCTCGCCTTAACACCGGGGAGCTGTTTTTT. This translates into CASSPLGTSGPRLNTGELFF.